This TCR beta chain emerged from a study of yellow fever vaccine responses in identical twins. Study-wide points: Twins showed a vaccine T cell response that reportedly seemed partly convergent, partly personalized.

Germline values: CDR1 SGHRS, CDR2 YFSETQ. CDR3 length: 15 amino acids. The J segment lost 5 bases and the V segment lost 4 bases, leaving 10 bases of the junction unmatched. Only a few counts were recorded for this clonotype. Its antigen is as yet unknown. Using its own MiXCR run on the RT-PCR reads, TCRdb lists one record per CDR3 protein. The table lists about 23,000 distinct CDR3 sequences, around 74% of them singletons. The chain employs TRBV5-1 and TRBJ2-5; TRBD1 agrees at 8 bases. Sequencing used T cells from blood (PBMCs), unsorted or a sorted subset (not recorded which), obtained before or after yellow fever vaccination (not recorded which). This clonotype was sampled from a young woman who received the yellow fever vaccine. In nucleotides, the CDR3 is TGCGCCAGCAGCCAGGCCAGGACAGGGAGGGAGACCCAGTACTTC. Translated: CASSQARTGRETQYF.